A single sample gave rise to the 13 T cell receptor beta chains below, sequenced in a study of T cell repertoires in cytomegalovirus infection. MiXCR, run by TCRdb on the reads, gives a single entry per CDR3 protein. The data contain a few hundred thousand distinct CDR3 sequences, roughly 29% of them seen just once; the ten biggest clones take up 13%. The sample taken for sequencing was PBMCs. These receptors were obtained from a human donor in good health (CMV status not recorded). Some clones in this sample may be carry-over from other donors' samples.

The CDR3 spells CASSPAPGRGPYEQYF. DNA of the CDR3: TGTGCCAGCAGTCCGGCCCCCGGGAGGGGACCCTACGAGCAGTACTTC. The gene calls are TRBV6-5 and TRBJ2-7, with TRBD2 identical over 8 bases. CDR1 and CDR2 from the germline V gene are MNHEY and SVGAGI. Trimming removed 5 bases from V and 2 bases from J; junction bases left unmatched: 11. The CDR3 spans 16 residues.

The table lists this clonotype with a few counts. The chain has TRBV6-2 or TRBV6-3 and TRBJ2-7; no clear D gene. Trimming pared 3 bases from V and 7 bases from J, leaving 16 bases between. The CDR3 sequence is 14 residues long. Germline CDR1 is MNHEY and CDR2 is SVGEGT. This chain's CDR3 is CASSYTDLEWEQYV. The CDR3, as DNA: TGTGCCAGCAGTTATACCGACTTAGAGTGGGAGCAGTACGTC.

This clonotype was seen repeatedly, ten times or more. The chain uses TRBV7-2 and TRBJ1-1; D remains ambiguous. V was trimmed by 7 bases and J by 8 bases, leaving 20 bases between them. This CDR3 region has 14 residues. Germline V gene lookup returns CDR1 SGHTA and CDR2 FQGNSA. CDR3 DNA: TGTGCCAGCACCCTGTTAGAGGGTCCCCAGGAAGCTTTCTTT. It specifies CASTLLEGPQEAFF.

This chain connects TRBV20-1 to TRBJ2-2, with a weak D call TRBD2 (6 bases). V was clipped by 6 bases and J by 7 bases, with 15 bases between them. CDR1 DFQATT and CDR2 SNEGSKA come from the germline V gene (reference sequence). The CDR3 is 13 residues long. The DNA of the CDR3 is TGCAGTGCGTACTCCGGGAGTGTCGGGGAGCTGTTTTTT. Its protein is CSAYSGSVGELFF.

V is TRBV7-9 and J is TRBJ2-5, with TRBD2 matching over 7 bases. The CDR3 contains 13 residues. V dropped 2 bases and J dropped 5; count of bases not matched to a gene: 2. In germline, CDR1 is SEHNR, CDR2 FQNEAQ (reference sequence). The DNA for the CDR3 is TGTGCCAGCAGCTTATTTAGCGGGGAGACCCAGTACTTC. It is translated as CASSLFSGETQYF.

V gene TRBV27 combines with J gene TRBJ2-2, with 9 bases fitting TRBD1. Germline loops: CDR1 MNHEY, CDR2 SMNVEV (reference sequence). This CDR3 contains 16 residues. The V segment lost 3 bases and the J segment 2 bases; nucleotides outside the gene matches: 4. Here the CDR3 DNA reads TGTGCCAGCAGTTTCCGGGACAGGGTTAACACCGGGGAGCTGTTTTTT. This codes for CASSFRDRVNTGELFF.

This chain joins TRBV7-2 and TRBJ1-3; 7 positions match TRBD1. Germline loops: CDR1 SGHTA, CDR2 FQGNSA. V lost 4 bases, J lost 2 bases, and 5 bases stayed unmatched. The CDR3 runs to 15 residues. The CDR3 is CASSSTGDTGNTIYF. CDR3 nucleotide sequence: TGTGCCAGCAGCTCCACAGGGGATACTGGAAACACCATATATTTT.

This clonotype came up a few times. The chain combines TRBV2 with TRBJ1-2, with D unresolved. The CDR3 is 12 amino acids. Germline V gene lookup returns CDR1 SNHLY and CDR2 FYNNEI. Trimming pared 3 bases from V and 8 bases from J, leaving 10 bases between. In nucleotides, the CDR3 is TGTGCCAGCAGTGACCCCCCGGGGGGCTACACCTTC. Encoded protein: CASSDPPGGYTF.

The rearrangement links TRBV30 to TRBJ1-6; D not resolved. Germline V gene sequence: CDR1 GTSNPN, CDR2 SVGIG (reference sequence). The CDR3 sequence is 13 residues long. Trimming took off 5 bases at V and 8 bases at J, with 13 bases between the two ends. The CDR3 region has the DNA TGTGCCTGGTGTGGGGTTTTCGATTCACCCCTCCACTTT. Encoded protein: CAWCGVFDSPLHF.

This clonotype was detected many times. At one boundary the junction diverges from the germline segment, which might be a read error. The chain combines TRBV28 with TRBJ1-2, with 10 bases aligning to TRBD1. The CDR3 has 12 amino acids. The germline gives CDR1 MDHEN, CDR2 SYDVKM. The CDR3 DNA is TGTGCCAGCAGTTCCAATGACAGGGGGCGTTACTTC. Amino acids: CASSSNDRGRYF.

V usage is TRBV6-5 and J usage is TRBJ1-4; D may be TRBD1 (5 bases). Germline lookup yields CDR1 MNHEY and CDR2 SVGAGI. CDR3 length: 13 residues. The V end was cut by 2 bases, the J end by 8 bases, with 9 bases between. In DNA form, the CDR3 reads TGTGCCAGCAGTTACGGGACGGCGGAAAAACTGTTTTTT. This translates into CASSYGTAEKLFF.

This clonotype was picked up many times. CDR3: CASRSTGGFADTQYF. The DNA of the CDR3 is TGTGCCAGCAGATCAACAGGGGGTTTTGCAGATACGCAGTATTTT. The V call is TRBV7-2, the J call TRBJ2-3, with TRBD1 matching 8 bases. This CDR3 has 15 residues. Germline V gene data show CDR1 as SGHTA and CDR2 as FQGNSA. Trimming cost V 6 bases and J 4 bases; bases outside gene matches: 9.

The rearrangement links TRBV7-9 to TRBJ2-3, with D possibly TRBD2 on 6 matching bases. Between the trimmed V and J ends, which lost 4 bases and 4 bases, there was a span of 9 bases. Germline V gene lookup returns CDR1 SEHNR and CDR2 FQNEAQ (reference sequence). This CDR3 has 13 residues. CDR3 region: CASSSRRADTQYF. The CDR3 DNA reads as TGTGCCAGCAGCTCCCGGAGGGCAGATACGCAGTATTTT.